This T cell receptor beta chain was profiled in a study of graft-versus-host responses after intestinal transplantation. Details on this clone: The target antigen is unknown.

TCRdb keeps only in-frame clones here, not all; method: immunoSEQ multiplex PCR. The sample contains approximately 94,000 clones, 87% of which appear only once. This TCR came from a human donor who was the organ donor for an intestinal transplant. Sequencing was performed on unstimulated CD4+ T cells sorted from spleen or lymph node cells, taken before transplant.

The CDR3 spells CASRPFGGGGGYTF. CDR3 DNA sequence: TGTGCCAGCAGGCCCTTCGGTGGGGGAGGAGGCTACACCTTC. The chain carries TRBV6-1 and TRBJ1-2; possibly TRBD1 for D (5 bases). This CDR3 region has 14 residues. The germline V gene has CDR1 MNHNS and CDR2 SASEGT. V shed 6 bases and J shed 8 bases, with 19 bases lying between them.